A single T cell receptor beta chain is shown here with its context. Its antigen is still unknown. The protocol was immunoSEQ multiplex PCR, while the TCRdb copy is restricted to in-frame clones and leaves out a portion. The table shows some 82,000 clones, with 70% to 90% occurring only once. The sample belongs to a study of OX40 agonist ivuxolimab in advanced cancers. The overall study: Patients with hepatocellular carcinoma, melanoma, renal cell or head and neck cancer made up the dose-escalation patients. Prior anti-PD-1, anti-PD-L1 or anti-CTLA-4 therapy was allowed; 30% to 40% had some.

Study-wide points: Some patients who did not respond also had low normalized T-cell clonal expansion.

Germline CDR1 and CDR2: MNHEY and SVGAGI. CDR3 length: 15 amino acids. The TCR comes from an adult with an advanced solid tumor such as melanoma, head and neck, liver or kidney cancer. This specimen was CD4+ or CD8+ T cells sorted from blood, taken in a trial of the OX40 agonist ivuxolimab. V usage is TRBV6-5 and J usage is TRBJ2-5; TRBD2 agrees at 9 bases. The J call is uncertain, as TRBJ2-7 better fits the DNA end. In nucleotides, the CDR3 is TGTGCCAGCAGGGGGGGAGCGGGAGGACCCTACGAGCAGTACTTC. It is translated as CASRGGAGGPYEQYF.